This TCR beta chain was profiled in a study of blood T cell repertoires in COVID-19 (dated by TCRdb to about 2020). Regarding the research as a whole: Samples from collaborators originated in the United States, Italy and Spain and spanned both the acute and convalescent phases of COVID-19. HLA class I and class II types, where available, came from metadata supplied by the sample provider rather than from assay-based typing. The prospective study material was composed of cDNA or gDNA derived from T cells, B-cell-depleted T cells, or PBMCs. Samples came from the ongoing ImmuneRACE study (first 160 participants) plus 1,254 subjects from 6 global collaborators. A freely available public database, intended as a resource for researchers studying the immune response to SARS-CoV-2, is where the repertoires were released. Nearly every sample came with metadata listing a de-identified subject ID, COVID-19 status, age in years and sex. Subjects who had been exposed to COVID-19, were actively infected with it, or had recovered from it provided the deeply sampled blood TCRbeta repertoires that made up the dataset. On the study overall, not on this receptor specifically: Clinical and demographic metadata were provided uncurated, with the amount varying by source and participant.

CDR1 SGHTA and CDR2 FQGNSA were looked up in the germline V gene. Inclusive of the bounding cysteine and phenylalanine, the CDR3 is 15 residues long. Only the CDR3 DNA stays, 45 bases, in frame from base 1. Trimming leaves V shorter by 1 base and J shorter by 5 bases, with the junction holding 7 bases beyond the gene matches. TCRbeta CDR3 regions were amplified from genomic DNA by means of the immunoSEQ Assay, a bias-controlled multiplex PCR. Regarding the original processing steps: Within the assay, amplification of reference gene primers was used to estimate how many nucleated cells each sample contained. To quantify the absolute abundance of each unique TCRbeta CDR3 rearrangement, sequence reads were collapsed and filtered. Productive Simpson clonality was computed per sample as the square root of Simpson's diversity index over productive rearrangements. In TCRdb, the immuneACCESS table is reduced to in-frame sequences with V and J assigned. These tables do not hold every clone; where another copy was compared, an unresolved V gene accounts for under half, and the others remain unexplained. V and J calls plus clone size are reproduced from that table; the DNA served to infer D and trimming. Present in this sample are around 100,000 clones, over 65% of which were seen just once. The ten largest clones represent around 8% of the sample.

To note about this clone: Its antigen remains undetermined. Qualities for individual bases were not recorded, and no much larger clone is one base off.

Whole blood was collected in K2EDTA tubes by collaborating institutions according to the institutions' own protocols. For TCRbeta analysis, collaborator samples were shipped as frozen whole blood, as isolated PBMCs, or as DNA extracted from either sample type. The sample consisted of peripheral blood. This chain is built from TRBV7-2 and TRBJ2-5, with 7 bases in between that match TRBD2. The TCR sequence derives from a middle-aged woman with acute or convalescent COVID-19. The encoded CDR3 is CASSLVGGLRETQYF. The DNA reads TGTGCCAGCAGCTTAGTGGGGGGACTACGGGAGACCCAGTACTTC. Beyond the CDR3, the reference TRBV7-2 and TRBJ2-5 genes provide the residues; the full variable domain reads: GAGVSQSPSNKVTEKGKDVELRCDPISGHTALYWYRQSLGQGLEFLIYFQGNSAPDKSGLPSDRFSAERTGGSVSTLTIQRTQQEDSAVYLCASSLVGGLRETQYFGPGTRLLVL.